The 27 T cell receptor beta chains below all came from one sample that was sequenced in a study of identical twins. One entry per CDR3 protein, called by TCRdb with MiXCR from the 5' RACE reads. The sample yields more than 200,000 distinct CDR3 sequences, roughly an eighth seen once. The sequenced sample was memory (CD45RO+) T cells sorted from blood. Source of these receptors: a woman in her late teens or twenties in good health.

This clonotype occurred many times. At one boundary the junction diverges from the germline segment, which might be a read error. The chain is built from TRBV7-8 and TRBJ1-5; D is ambiguous. Germline assignment: CDR1 SGHVS and CDR2 FQNEAQ. There are 14 residues in the CDR3. The CDR3 spells CASRLGAQNQPQHF. In DNA form, the CDR3 reads TGTGCCAGCAGGTTAGGAGCCCAGAATCAGCCCCAGCATTTT.

There are a few counts of this clonotype. The chain joins TRBV5-1 to TRBJ1-6, with TRBD1 matching 7 bases. Germline CDR1 and CDR2: SGHRS and YFSETQ. Trimming cost V 4 bases and J 8 bases; bases outside gene matches: 9. This CDR3 comprises 15 residues. The CDR3 sequence is CASSGGGGRDSPLHF. Written as DNA, the CDR3 is TGCGCCAGCAGCGGAGGAGGGGGCCGGGATTCACCCCTCCACTTT.

The chain combines TRBV27 with TRBJ1-1, with TRBD1 as a possible D gene (6 bases). Germline V lookup: CDR1 MNHEY, CDR2 SMNVEV (reference sequence). CDR3 length equals 15 residues. Trimming left V 6 bases short and J 0 bases short, with 14 bases between. CDR3 amino acids: CASSKGHMVNTEAFF. The CDR3, as DNA: TGTGCCAGCAGCAAGGGACATATGGTGAACACTGAAGCTTTCTTT.

This clonotype was counted at least ten times. The chain employs TRBV7-2 and TRBJ2-3; weak D call: TRBD1 (5 bases). This CDR3 region has 16 residues. V was pared by 5 bases and J by 0 bases, with 15 bases between. Per the germline V gene, CDR1 is SGHTA and CDR2 is FQGNSA. CDR3 residues: CASSAEGVPSTDTQYF. The CDR3 DNA reads as TGTGCCAGCAGCGCCGAAGGGGTTCCCAGCACAGATACGCAGTATTTT.

The chain couples TRBV5-5 to TRBJ2-5, with D perhaps TRBD2 (5 bases). V lost 3 bases and J lost 4, with 7 bases in between. Germline-derived CDR1 and CDR2 are SGHKS and YYEKEE (reference sequence). This CDR3 comprises 12 residues. The chain's CDR3 is CASSWETETQYF. CDR3 DNA sequence: TGTGCCAGCAGCTGGGAGACAGAGACCCAGTACTTC.

This clonotype was seen a handful of times. V usage is TRBV3-1 and J usage is TRBJ2-7; maybe TRBD1 (6 bases). Germline lookup yields CDR1 LGHDT and CDR2 YNNKEL (reference sequence). CDR3 size: 13 residues. V was cut by 6 bases and J by 5 bases, with 14 bases left in between. The CDR3 loop reads CASRTQGRDEQYF. CDR3 bases: TGTGCCAGCAGGACCCAGGGGAGAGACGAGCAGTACTTC.

The V gene is TRBV7-9, the J gene TRBJ1-5; no clear D gene. V was cut by 5 bases and J by 6 bases, with 8 bases left in between. The CDR3 length is 12 residues. CDR1 and CDR2 (germline): SEHNR, FQNEAQ (reference sequence). In DNA form, the CDR3 reads TGTGCCAGCAGCCCTGGGTTTCAGCCCCAGCATTTT. Its translation is CASSPGFQPQHF.

The chain couples TRBV12-3 or TRBV12-4 to TRBJ1-4; unclear D gene. Trimming removed 6 bases at V and 4 bases at J, with 15 bases between. There are 15 residues in the CDR3. CDR3: CASSNRAGGNEKLFF. The CDR3 region has the DNA TGTGCCAGCAGCAACCGGGCGGGTGGTAATGAAAAACTGTTTTTT.

V is TRBV7-2 and J is TRBJ2-3; no definite D call. This CDR3 has 14 residues. The ends were cut back, 1 base at V and 0 bases at J, with 5 bases in the middle. From germline, CDR1 is SGHTA and CDR2 FQGNSA. The CDR3 loop is CASSLVRSTDTQYF. As DNA, the CDR3 is TGTGCCAGCAGCTTAGTTCGGAGCACAGATACGCAGTATTTT. Complete variable domain (other parts from reference TRBV7-2 and TRBJ2-3): GAGVSQSPSNKVTEKGKDVELRCDPISGHTALYWYRQSLGQGLEFLIYFQGNSAPDKSGLPSDRFSAERTGGSVSTLTIQRTQQEDSAVYLCASSLVRSTDTQYFGPGTRLTVL.

Here the CDR3 reads CASSTHVGQGDYSNQPQHF. In nucleotides, the CDR3 is TGTGCCAGCAGCACACACGTAGGACAGGGTGATTATAGCAATCAGCCCCAGCATTTT. V is TRBV21-1 and J is TRBJ1-5; the table gives TRBD1 as D, unverified against the DNA. TRBV21-1 constitutes a pseudogene. This CDR3 comprises 19 residues.

V and J are TRBV11-2 and TRBJ2-1; tentative D call: TRBD2 (7 bases). Germline loops: CDR1 SGHAT, CDR2 FQNNGV. Trimming pared 5 bases from V and 9 bases from J, leaving 20 bases between. The CDR3 totals 15 residues. The CDR3 DNA follows: TGTGCCAGCAGCACAACTCTAGGGGGGGGCGGTGAGCAGTTCTTC. Its protein is CASSTTLGGGGEQFF.

This clonotype is labeled medium-sized. A junction end diverges from the germline sequence, so it may reflect a read error. CDR3 nucleotide sequence: TGTGCCAGCAGCTTAACTAGCGGGTCCTACGAGCAGTACTTC. This sequence encodes CASSLTSGSYEQYF. This chain uses TRBV5-1 with TRBJ2-7; 9 positions agree with TRBD2. CDR3 length equals 14 residues. Germline loops: CDR1 SGHRS, CDR2 YFSETQ.

Ten or more counts support this clonotype. The chain recombines TRBV5-1 with TRBJ2-1; a possible D gene is TRBD2 (5 bases). CDR1 is SGHRS and CDR2 is YFSETQ in the germline V gene. Trimming removed 4 bases at V and 2 bases at J, with 16 bases between. This CDR3 has 16 amino acids. CDR3 protein: CASSLGLSATYNEQFF. The CDR3 coding sequence is TGCGCCAGCAGCCTGGGTCTTAGCGCCACCTACAATGAGCAGTTCTTC.

The chain recombines TRBV30 with TRBJ1-5; D might be TRBD1 (5 bases). This CDR3 has 13 residues. The V gene lost 2 bases and the J gene lost 1 base, with 6 bases spanning the gap. CDR1 is GTSNPN and CDR2 is SVGIG in the germline V gene (reference sequence). The CDR3 here is CAWSRDSNQPQHF. The CDR3 DNA sequence: TGTGCCTGGAGTCGGGACAGCAATCAGCCCCAGCATTTT. The full variable domain, with the rest looked up from reference TRBV30 and TRBJ1-5, is SQTIHQWPATLVQPVGSPLSLECTVEGTSNPNLYWYRQAAGRGLQLLFYSVGIGQISSEVPQNLSASRPQDRQFILSSKKLLLSDSGFYLCAWSRDSNQPQHFGDGTRLSIL.

The rearrangement links TRBV10-1 to TRBJ2-7, with unresolved D. The germline V and J ends were trimmed by 6 bases and 3 bases, with 12 bases remaining between them. The V gene's germline CDR1 is WNHNN and CDR2 SYGVQD (reference sequence). This CDR3 is built from 13 residues. CDR3 sequence (DNA): TGCGCCAGCAGCCCGGGCCCTCGCTACGAGCAGTACTTC. Protein sequence: CASSPGPRYEQYF.

This clonotype was detected ten times or more. The chain is built from TRBV12-3 or TRBV12-4 and TRBJ2-5; D remains ambiguous. The CDR3 spans 13 residues. V was cut by 0 bases and J by 0 bases, with 2 bases left in between. As DNA, the CDR3 is TGTGCCAGCAGTTTAGCGTACCAAGAGACCCAGTACTTC. It is translated as CASSLAYQETQYF.

This chain connects TRBV9 to TRBJ2-2; 11 bases fit TRBD2. Germline V lookup: CDR1 SGDLS, CDR2 YYNGEE. The ends lost 4 bases at V and 5 bases at J; junction bases unmatched: 7. The CDR3 runs to 16 residues. The CDR3 DNA reads as TGTGCCAGCAGCCTACGACTAGCGGGACATACCGGGGAGCTGTTTTTT. Amino acid sequence: CASSLRLAGHTGELFF. Based on the CDR3 plus reference TRBV9 and TRBJ2-2, the full variable domain is DSGVTQTPKHLITATGQRVTLRCSPRSGDLSVYWYQQSLDQGLQFLIQYYNGEERAKGNILERFSAQQFPDLHSELNLSSLELGDSALYFCASSLRLAGHTGELFFGEGSRLTVL.

This clonotype was seen a handful of times. This chain links TRBV5-1 with TRBJ2-2; TRBD1 is a possible D gene (6 bases). Trimming pared 3 bases from V and 0 bases from J, leaving 9 bases between. Germline CDR1 SGHRS, CDR2 YFSETQ. The CDR3 is 15 amino acids. In nucleotides, the CDR3 is TGCGCCAGCAGCTCGGGACACACGAACACCGGGGAGCTGTTTTTT. It specifies CASSSGHTNTGELFF.

This clonotype occurred a few times. The chain uses TRBV12-3 or TRBV12-4 and TRBJ1-5; 9 nucleotides line up with TRBD1. The CDR3 covers 17 residues. Losses at the gene ends were 5 bases for V and 0 bases for J; bases not matched to a gene: 8. DNA for the CDR3: TGTGCCAGCAGTGGGGCACAGGGGGCGAGTAGCAATCAGCCCCAGCATTTT. It encodes CASSGAQGASSNQPQHF.

In this sample, this clonotype turned up a few times. The J gene is TRBJ2-7, the V gene TRBV15, with a weak D call TRBD1 (5 bases). The V gene lost 1 base and the J gene lost 6 bases, with 7 bases spanning the gap. This CDR3 contains 12 residues. CDR1 is LNHNV and CDR2 is YYDKDF in the germline V gene (reference sequence). CDR3 loop: CATSRVRGEQYF. CDR3 nucleotides: TGTGCCACCAGCAGAGTTAGGGGCGAGCAGTACTTC.

This clonotype showed up many times. The chain combines TRBV5-1 with TRBJ2-3; D is possibly TRBD1 or TRBD2 (5 bases each). V lost 1 base and J 6 bases, leaving 15 bases between the germline ends. The CDR3 is made up of 15 amino acids. In germline, CDR1 is SGHRS, CDR2 YFSETQ. The CDR3 loop reads CASSLYGTPGDTQYF. For the CDR3, the DNA is TGCGCCAGCAGCTTGTACGGGACCCCTGGGGATACGCAGTATTTT.

This clonotype was seen a few times. The gene calls are TRBV10-3 and TRBJ2-5; a weak D match, TRBD2 (5 bases). This CDR3 spans 14 amino acids. Germline values: CDR1 ENHRY, CDR2 SYGVKD. Deletions cut 0 bases from V and 3 bases from J, with 8 bases between. CDR3 bases: TGTGCCATCAGTGAGTCCCTGAGGGAAGAGACCCAGTACTTC. Its translation: CAISESLREETQYF.

With regard to this clonotype: One junction end does not reproduce the germline sequence, and a read error may be involved. The V and J genes are TRBV7-2 and TRBJ2-1, with D possibly called TRBD1 or TRBD2 (5 bases each). Per germline, CDR1 SGHTA and CDR2 FQGNSA. The CDR3 extends over 14 amino acids. CDR3 coding DNA: TGTGCCAGCAGCTTAGGGGGGATCTACAGTGAGCAGTTCTTC. Translation gives CASSLGGIYSEQFF.

As concerns this clonotype: A much larger clonotype is one base distant, so this may be a read error. This chain connects TRBV29-1 to TRBJ2-1; TRBD2 matches 7 bases. Unmatched junction bases numbered 16, after V lost 7 bases and J lost 4 bases. The CDR3 contains 16 residues. The germline V gene encodes CDR1 SQVTM and CDR2 ANQGSEA. CDR3 nucleotides: TGCAGCGCCCTGCGCACGAGCGGGACGGCGTACAATGAGCAGTTCTTC. Translation gives CSALRTSGTAYNEQFF.

This clonotype was recorded at least ten times. This sequence joins TRBV27 and TRBJ2-7, with TRBD2 as a possible D gene (7 bases). Per germline, CDR1 MNHEY and CDR2 SMNVEV (reference sequence). V was cut by 5 bases and J by 3 bases, with 17 bases left in between. This CDR3 is built from 15 residues. The CDR3 bases are TGTGCCAGCAGTCTCACGGGGGGCTACCTCTACGAGCAGTACTTC. Its translation is CASSLTGGYLYEQYF.

The gene calls are TRBV11-2 and TRBJ2-5; perhaps TRBD1 as D (5 bases). Trimming took off 5 bases at V and 4 bases at J, with 14 bases between the two ends. The V gene's germline CDR1 is SGHAT and CDR2 FQNNGV. This CDR3 spans 14 amino acids. The CDR3 bases are TGTGCCAGCAGCCGAGAGCAGGGCGGAGAGACCCAGTACTTC. Translation: CASSREQGGETQYF.

The V and J genes are TRBV9 and TRBJ1-4; D not certain. The CDR3 is 16 residues long. Germline V CDR1 and CDR2: SGDLS, YYNGEE. Trimming pared 1 base from V and 7 bases from J, leaving 17 bases between. The CDR3 nucleotides read TGTGCCAGCAGCGTAACGGGCGGCGAGGGAGTTGAAAAACTGTTTTTT. Protein product: CASSVTGGEGVEKLFF.